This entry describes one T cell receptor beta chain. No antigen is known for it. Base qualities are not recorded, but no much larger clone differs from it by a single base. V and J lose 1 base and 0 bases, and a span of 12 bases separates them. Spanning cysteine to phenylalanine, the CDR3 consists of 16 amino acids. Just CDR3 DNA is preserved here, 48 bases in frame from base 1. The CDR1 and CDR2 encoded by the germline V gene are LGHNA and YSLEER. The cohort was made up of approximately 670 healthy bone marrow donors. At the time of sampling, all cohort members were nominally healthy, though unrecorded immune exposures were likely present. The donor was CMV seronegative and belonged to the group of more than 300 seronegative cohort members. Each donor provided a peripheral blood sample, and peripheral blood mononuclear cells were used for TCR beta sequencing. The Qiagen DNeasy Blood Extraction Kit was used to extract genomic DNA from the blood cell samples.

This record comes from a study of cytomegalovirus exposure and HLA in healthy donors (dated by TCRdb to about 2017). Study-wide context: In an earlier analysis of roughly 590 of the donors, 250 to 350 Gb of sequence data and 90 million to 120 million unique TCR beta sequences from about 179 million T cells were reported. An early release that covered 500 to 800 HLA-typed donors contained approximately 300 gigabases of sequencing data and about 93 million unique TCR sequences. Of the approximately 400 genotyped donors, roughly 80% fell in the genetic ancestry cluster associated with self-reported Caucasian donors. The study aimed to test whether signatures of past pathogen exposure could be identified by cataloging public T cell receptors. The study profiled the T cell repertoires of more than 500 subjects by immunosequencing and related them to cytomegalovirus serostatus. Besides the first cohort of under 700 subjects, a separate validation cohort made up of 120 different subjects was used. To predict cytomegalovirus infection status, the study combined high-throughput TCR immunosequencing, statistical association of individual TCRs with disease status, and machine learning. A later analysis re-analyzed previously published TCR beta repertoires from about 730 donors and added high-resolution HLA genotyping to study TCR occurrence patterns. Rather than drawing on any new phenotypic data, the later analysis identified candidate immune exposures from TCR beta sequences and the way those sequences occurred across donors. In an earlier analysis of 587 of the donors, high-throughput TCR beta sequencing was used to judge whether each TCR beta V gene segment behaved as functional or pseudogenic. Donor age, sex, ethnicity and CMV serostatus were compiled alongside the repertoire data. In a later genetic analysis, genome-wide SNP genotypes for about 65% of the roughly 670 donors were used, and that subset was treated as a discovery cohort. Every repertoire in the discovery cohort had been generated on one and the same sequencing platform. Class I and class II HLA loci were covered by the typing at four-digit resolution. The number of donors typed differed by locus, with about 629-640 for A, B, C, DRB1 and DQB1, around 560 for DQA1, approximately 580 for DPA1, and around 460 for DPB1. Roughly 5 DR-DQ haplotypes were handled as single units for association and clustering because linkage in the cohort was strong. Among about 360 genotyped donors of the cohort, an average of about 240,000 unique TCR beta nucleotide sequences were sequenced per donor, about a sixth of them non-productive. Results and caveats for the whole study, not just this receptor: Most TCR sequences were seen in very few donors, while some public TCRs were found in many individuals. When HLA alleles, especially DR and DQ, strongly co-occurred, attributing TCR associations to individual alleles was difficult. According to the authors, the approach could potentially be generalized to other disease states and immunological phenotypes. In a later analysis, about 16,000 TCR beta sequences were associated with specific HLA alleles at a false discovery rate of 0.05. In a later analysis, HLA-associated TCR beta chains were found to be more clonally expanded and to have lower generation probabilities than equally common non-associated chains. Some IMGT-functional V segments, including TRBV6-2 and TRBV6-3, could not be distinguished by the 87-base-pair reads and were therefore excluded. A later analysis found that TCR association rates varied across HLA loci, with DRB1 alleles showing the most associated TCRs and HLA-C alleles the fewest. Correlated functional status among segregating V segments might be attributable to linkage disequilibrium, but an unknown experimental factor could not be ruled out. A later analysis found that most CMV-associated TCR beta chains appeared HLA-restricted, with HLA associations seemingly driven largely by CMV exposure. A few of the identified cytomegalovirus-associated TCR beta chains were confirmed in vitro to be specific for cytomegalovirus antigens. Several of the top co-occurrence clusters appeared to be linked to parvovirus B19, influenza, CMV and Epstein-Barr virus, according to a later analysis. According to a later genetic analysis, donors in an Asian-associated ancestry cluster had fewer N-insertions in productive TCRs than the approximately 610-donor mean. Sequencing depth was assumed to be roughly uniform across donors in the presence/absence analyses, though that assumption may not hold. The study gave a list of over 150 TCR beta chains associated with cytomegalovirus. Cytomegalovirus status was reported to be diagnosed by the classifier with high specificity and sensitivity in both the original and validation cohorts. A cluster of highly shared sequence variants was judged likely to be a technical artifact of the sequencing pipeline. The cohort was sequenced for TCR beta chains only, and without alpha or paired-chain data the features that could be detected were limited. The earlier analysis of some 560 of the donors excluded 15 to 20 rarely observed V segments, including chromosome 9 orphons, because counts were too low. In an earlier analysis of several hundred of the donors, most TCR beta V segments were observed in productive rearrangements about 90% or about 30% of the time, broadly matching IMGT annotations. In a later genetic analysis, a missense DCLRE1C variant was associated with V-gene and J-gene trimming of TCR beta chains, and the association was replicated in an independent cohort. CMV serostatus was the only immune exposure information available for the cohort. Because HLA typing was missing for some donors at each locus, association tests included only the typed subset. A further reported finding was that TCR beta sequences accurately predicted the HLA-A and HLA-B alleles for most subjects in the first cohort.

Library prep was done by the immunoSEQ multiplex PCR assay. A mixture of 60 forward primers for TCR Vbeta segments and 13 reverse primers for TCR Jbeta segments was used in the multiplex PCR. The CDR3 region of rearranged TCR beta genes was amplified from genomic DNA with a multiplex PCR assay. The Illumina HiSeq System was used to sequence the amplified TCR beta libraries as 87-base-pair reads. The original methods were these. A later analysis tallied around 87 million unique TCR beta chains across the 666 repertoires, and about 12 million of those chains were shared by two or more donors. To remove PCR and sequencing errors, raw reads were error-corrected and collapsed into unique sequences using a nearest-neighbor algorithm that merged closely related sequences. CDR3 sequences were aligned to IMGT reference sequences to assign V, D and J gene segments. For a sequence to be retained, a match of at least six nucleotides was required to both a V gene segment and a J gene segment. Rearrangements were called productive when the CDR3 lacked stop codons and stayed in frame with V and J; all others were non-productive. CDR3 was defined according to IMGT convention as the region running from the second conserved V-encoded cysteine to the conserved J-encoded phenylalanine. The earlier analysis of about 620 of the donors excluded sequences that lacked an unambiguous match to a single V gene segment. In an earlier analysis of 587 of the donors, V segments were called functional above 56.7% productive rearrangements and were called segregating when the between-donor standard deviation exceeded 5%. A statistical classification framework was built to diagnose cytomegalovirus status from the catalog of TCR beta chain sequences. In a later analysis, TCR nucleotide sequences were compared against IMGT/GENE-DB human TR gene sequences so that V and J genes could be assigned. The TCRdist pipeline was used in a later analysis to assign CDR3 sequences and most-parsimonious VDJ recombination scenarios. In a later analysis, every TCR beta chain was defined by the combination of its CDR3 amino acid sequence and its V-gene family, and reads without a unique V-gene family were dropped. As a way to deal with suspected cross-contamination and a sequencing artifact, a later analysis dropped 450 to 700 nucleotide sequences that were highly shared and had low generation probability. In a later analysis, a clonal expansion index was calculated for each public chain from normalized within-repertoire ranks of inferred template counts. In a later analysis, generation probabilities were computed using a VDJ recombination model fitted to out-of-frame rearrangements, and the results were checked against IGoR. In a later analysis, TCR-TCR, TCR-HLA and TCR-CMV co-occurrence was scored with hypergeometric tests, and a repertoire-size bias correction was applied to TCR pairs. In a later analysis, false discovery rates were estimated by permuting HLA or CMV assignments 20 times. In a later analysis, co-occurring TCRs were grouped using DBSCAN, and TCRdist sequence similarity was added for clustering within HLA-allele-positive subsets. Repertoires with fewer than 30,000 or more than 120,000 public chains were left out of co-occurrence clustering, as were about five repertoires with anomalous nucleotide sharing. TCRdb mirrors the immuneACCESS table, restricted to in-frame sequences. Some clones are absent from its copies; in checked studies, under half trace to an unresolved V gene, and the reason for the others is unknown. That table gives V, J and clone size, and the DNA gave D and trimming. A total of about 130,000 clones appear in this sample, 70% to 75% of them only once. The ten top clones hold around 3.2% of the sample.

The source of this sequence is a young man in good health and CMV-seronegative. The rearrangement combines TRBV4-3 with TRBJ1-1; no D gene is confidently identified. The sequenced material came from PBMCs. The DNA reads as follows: TGCGCCAGCAGCCAAGGACTTGGGGAGATGAACACTGAAGCTTTCTTT. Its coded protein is CASSQGLGEMNTEAFF.